This T cell receptor (beta chain) was identified during a study of blood T cells in healthy people across ages. General study results and limits: Higher diversity and more naive CD4+ cells were features of long-lived donors, compared to aged donors.

A remark on this clonotype: Its matching antigen is unknown.

Together with a sample-barcoded 5' primer, a J-beta primer mix was included in a second PCR lasting about 6 to 11 cycles. One entry per CDR3 protein, called by TCRdb with MiXCR from the 5' RACE reads. Found here are some 900,000 distinct CDR3 sequences, 48% of them singletons; the top ten hold about an eighth. The CDR3 sequence is 14 residues long. Germline assignment: CDR1 SGHAT and CDR2 FQDESV (reference sequence). V was shortened by 0 bases and J by 8 bases, with 13 bases between the two germline ends. The chain is built from TRBV11-1 and TRBJ1-1; unclear D gene. Specimen: blood. The TCR comes from a man younger than 45 in good health. The CDR3 DNA sequence: TGTGCCAGCAGCTTAGCGTCGAGGAATTTCGAAGCTTTCTTT. Protein: CASSLASRNFEAFF.